Presented here are 5 T cell receptor beta chains from one specimen sequenced in a study of early T cells in non-severe SARS-CoV-2 infection. TCRdb redid the calling of the 5' RACE reads with MiXCR, one entry per CDR3 protein. This table has approximately 46,000 distinct CDR3 sequences, over 5% appearing once. Sequencing used whole blood. The receptor set was obtained from an adult who was a healthcare worker with PCR-confirmed SARS-CoV-2 infection or an uninfected control (not recorded which).

This clonotype was counted many times. CDR3 protein: CASSEGTGETGELFF. As DNA, the CDR3 is TGTGCCAGCAGTGAAGGGACAGGGGAGACCGGGGAGCTGTTTTTT. The chain is built from TRBV2 and TRBJ2-2; the match to TRBD1 covers 9 bases. Germline CDR1 SNHLY, CDR2 FYNNEI. The CDR3 consists of 15 residues. The V gene end was trimmed by 1 base and the J gene end by 5 bases; junction bases not matched to a gene: 2.

The chain has TRBV10-2 and TRBJ1-2; no firm D call. The V gene lost 5 bases and the J gene lost 8 bases, with 12 bases spanning the gap. Germline CDR1 and CDR2: WSHSY and SAAADI. The CDR3 covers 12 residues. CDR3 sequence reads: CASSIEPGGYTF. CDR3 DNA: TGCGCCAGCAGTATAGAACCGGGCGGCTACACCTTC.

This clonotype was observed many times. The chain recombines TRBV13 with TRBJ2-3; 10 bases match TRBD2. The CDR3 consists of 16 residues. Germline lookup yields CDR1 PRHDT and CDR2 FYEKMQ (reference sequence). J gave up 2 bases and V 4 bases, and 6 bases lay outside the gene matches. The CDR3 spells CASSSDSGGLTDTQYF. CDR3 nucleotides: TGTGCCAGCAGCTCCGATAGCGGGGGGCTCACAGATACGCAGTATTTT. Supplemented by reference TRBV13 and TRBJ2-3, the full variable domain reads AAGVIQSPRHLIKEKRETATLKCYPIPRHDTVYWYQQGPGQDPQFLISFYEKMQSDKGSIPDRFSAQQFSDYHSELNMSSLELGDSALYFCASSSDSGGLTDTQYFGPGTRLTVL.

In its sample, this clonotype was seen many times. V gene TRBV3-1 combines with J gene TRBJ2-3; D not certain. The germline V gene has CDR1 LGHDT and CDR2 YNNKEL (reference sequence). V was trimmed by 0 bases and J by 3 bases, leaving 10 bases between them. CDR3 length: 15 amino acids. CDR3 DNA: TGTGCCAGCAGCCAAGATCGTCACCAGACAGATACGCAGTATTTT. Translation: CASSQDRHQTDTQYF.

In this sample, this clonotype turned up a few times. The chain recombines TRBV4-2 with TRBJ1-6; D unclear. Germline V lookup: CDR1 LGHNA, CDR2 YNFKEQ. V lost 0 bases and J 9 bases, leaving 12 bases between the germline ends. The CDR3 extends over 15 amino acids. The DNA for the CDR3 is TGTGCCAGCAGCCAAGATCTCACCTCTGGTTCACCCCTCCACTTT. This sequence encodes CASSQDLTSGSPLHF.